This T cell receptor (beta chain) came from a study of tumor-infiltrating lymphocytes in primary liver carcinoma. The sample holds many counts of this clonotype. Its target is not known. Researchers drew blood RNA from unsorted whole blood and extracted germline DNA as well. Treatment-naive at the time, the patients had chronic HBV infection. The input was 500 ng total RNA; TCR beta cDNA was made from it with a constant-region primer. The TCR beta library was amplified through three nested multiplex PCR rounds in a modified ARM-PCR procedure. Running around 9 cycles apiece, the first two PCR rounds relied on TRBV1-TRBV30 forward primers together with a C-beta reverse primer. MiXCR, run by TCRdb on the multiplex PCR reads, gives a single entry per CDR3 protein. The sample has about 350,000 distinct CDR3 sequences, less than 75% seen once. Study-wide findings and caveats: It was in tumors, not blood, that the top-250-clone fraction was significantly higher (p = 0.039).

Trimming at V came to 1 base and at J to 5 bases, leaving 12 bases not matched to a gene. The length of the CDR3 is 16 residues. CDR1 is SQVTM and CDR2 is ANQGSEA in the germline V gene. The sequencing input was peripheral blood. The chain is built from TRBV29-1 and TRBJ2-7; 9 positions agree with TRBD2. The source of this sequence is a man aged 40-50 years with primary liver carcinoma and hepatitis B virus infection. CDR3 sequence: CSVEALAGTSIHEQYF. As DNA, the CDR3 is TGCAGCGTTGAAGCCCTTGCCGGGACTAGCATCCACGAGCAGTACTTC.